A selection of T cell receptor beta chains follows, all from one sample in a study of Ad26.COV2.S vaccination and SARS-CoV-2 variants. Clones were read by immunoSEQ multiplex PCR, and TCRdb kept only the in-frame ones, dropping some. This sample has around 450,000 clones; roughly nine tenths occur once, and the top ten carry approximately 1.7%. This specimen consisted of peripheral blood, obtained in a trial of Ad26.COV2.S vaccine versus placebo. The receptors derive from a person between 18 and 65 years old who received the Ad26.COV2.S COVID-19 vaccine or a placebo. CDR3s include the opening cysteine and the closing phenylalanine or tryptophan. A D gene is named only where the DNA matches it firmly. Not every row has a clone size; where given, it reads once, few, many or a size class.

v_call	j_call	clone_size	d_call	cdr3_nt	cdr3_aa
TRBV15	TRBJ1-6	NA	NA	TGTGCCACCAGCAGAGATCCCGATGCTAATTCACCCCTCCACTTT	CATSRDPDANSPLHF
TRBV6-2/TRBV6-3	TRBJ2-5	NA	TRBD2	TGTGCCAGCAGTTTTTCAGCAGGGAGGGAAGAGACCCAGTACTTC	CASSFSAGREETQYF
TRBV4-1	TRBJ1-1	NA	TRBD1	TGCGCCAGCAGCCAAGATCGGGGACAGGGGGTTAGGCGGACTGAAGCTTTCTTT	CASSQDRGQGVRRTEAFF
TRBV11-2	TRBJ2-1	NA	NA	TGTGCCAGCAGCTTAGGGGAGCTCGCCTACAATGAGCAGTTCTTC	CASSLGELAYNEQFF
TRBV7-8	TRBJ1-4	NA	TRBD1	TGTGCCAGCAGCGAGGGAAAGGGGGCTGGAAAACTGTTTTTT	CASSEGKGAGKLFF
TRBV7-2	TRBJ2-1	NA	TRBD2	TGTGCCAGCAGCTACAGCGGGAGTATCTTGAATGAGCAGTTCTTC	CASSYSGSILNEQFF
TRBV7-3	TRBJ1-1	NA	NA	TGTGCCAGCAGCTCGTCAGGGGAGGACACTGAAGCTTTCTTT	CASSSSGEDTEAFF
TRBV7-2	TRBJ2-7	few	TRBD1	TGTGCCAGCAGGTCCGGGACAGGGGTCCACGAGCAGTACTTC	CASRSGTGVHEQYF
TRBV27	TRBJ1-5	NA	TRBD1	TGTGCCAGCAGTTCCGGGACAGGGTACGAGCTCGGTTCTCAGCCCCAGCATTTT	CASSSGTGYELGSQPQHF
TRBV18	TRBJ2-3	NA	NA	TGTGCCAGCTCACCGCAGGGTAATGAGGATACGCAGTATTTT	CASSPQGNEDTQYF
TRBV30	TRBJ2-7	NA	NA	TGTGCCTGTCGTAGCGCGTCCTACGAGCAGTACTTC	CACRSASYEQYF
TRBV5-1	TRBJ2-7	NA	TRBD1	TGCGCCAGCAATAGTGGGACAGCGTACGAGCAGTACTTC	CASNSGTAYEQYF
TRBV2	TRBJ2-1	NA	NA	TGTGCCAGCAGCGTGTCCAGTGAGCAGTTCTTC	CASSVSSEQFF